These 2 T cell receptor beta chains were sequenced from one sample in a study of blood T cell repertoires in COVID-19. Profiled with immunoSEQ multiplex PCR; TCRdb holds only in-frame clones, not every one. The sample shows 20,000 to 25,000 clones, approximately 81% of them seen only once. Input material: peripheral blood. All receptors derive from a man aged 40-49 years with acute or convalescent COVID-19.

The chain joins TRBV18 to TRBJ1-3, with 7 bases lining up with TRBD1. Germline loops: CDR1 KGHSH, CDR2 LQKENI. J lost 1 base, V lost 3 bases, and 15 bases had no gene match. The CDR3 is 19 amino acids. The CDR3 region is CASSPRTGAETKSGNTIYF. Written as DNA, the CDR3 is TGTGCCAGCTCACCGCGAACAGGGGCCGAAACGAAATCTGGAAACACCATATATTTT.

J is TRBJ1-2 and V is TRBV2, with D perhaps TRBD1 (6 bases). CDR1 is SNHLY, CDR2 FYNNEI, per germline. The CDR3 length is 14 residues. V shed 7 bases and J shed 8 bases, with 20 bases lying between them. The CDR3 loop is CASNPGHNREGYTF. CDR3 nucleotides: TGTGCCAGCAATCCGGGACACAATAGGGAGGGCTACACCTTC.